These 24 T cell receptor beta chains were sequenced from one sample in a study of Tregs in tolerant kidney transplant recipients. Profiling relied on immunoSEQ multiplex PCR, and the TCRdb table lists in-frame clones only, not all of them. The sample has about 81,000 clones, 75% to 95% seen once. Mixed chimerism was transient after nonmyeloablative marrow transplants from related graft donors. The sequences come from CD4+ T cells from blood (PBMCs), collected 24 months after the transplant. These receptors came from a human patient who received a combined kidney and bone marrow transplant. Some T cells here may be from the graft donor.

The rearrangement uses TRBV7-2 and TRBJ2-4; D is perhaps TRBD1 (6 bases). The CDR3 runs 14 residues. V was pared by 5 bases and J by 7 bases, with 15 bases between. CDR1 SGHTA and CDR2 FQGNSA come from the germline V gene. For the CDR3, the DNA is TGTGCCAGCAGCCCCAGGGCAGGGGACAACATTCAGTACTTC. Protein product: CASSPRAGDNIQYF. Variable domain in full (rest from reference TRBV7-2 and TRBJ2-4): GAGVSQSPSNKVTEKGKDVELRCDPISGHTALYWYRQSLGQGLEFLIYFQGNSAPDKSGLPSDRFSAERTGGSVSTLTIQRTQQEDSAVYLCASSPRAGDNIQYFGAGTRLSVL.

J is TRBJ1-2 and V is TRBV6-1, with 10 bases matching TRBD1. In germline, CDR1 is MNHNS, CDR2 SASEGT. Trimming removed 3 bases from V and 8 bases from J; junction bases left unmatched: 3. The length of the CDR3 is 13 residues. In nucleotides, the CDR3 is TGTGCCAGCAGTGATCGGGACAGGGGCGGCTACACCTTC. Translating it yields CASSDRDRGGYTF.

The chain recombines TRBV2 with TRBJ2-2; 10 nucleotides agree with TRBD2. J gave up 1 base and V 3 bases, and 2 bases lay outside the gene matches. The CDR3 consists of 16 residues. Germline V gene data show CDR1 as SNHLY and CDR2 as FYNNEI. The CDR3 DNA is TGTGCCAGCAGTGAGTCTAGCGGGAGGAACACCGGGGAGCTGTTTTTT. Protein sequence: CASSESSGRNTGELFF.

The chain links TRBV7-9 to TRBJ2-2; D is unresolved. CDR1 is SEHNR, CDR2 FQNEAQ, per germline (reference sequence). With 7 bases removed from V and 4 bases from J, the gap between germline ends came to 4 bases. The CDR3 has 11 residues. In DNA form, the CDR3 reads TGTGCCAGCATCGGCACCGGGGAGCTGTTTTTT. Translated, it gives CASIGTGELFF.

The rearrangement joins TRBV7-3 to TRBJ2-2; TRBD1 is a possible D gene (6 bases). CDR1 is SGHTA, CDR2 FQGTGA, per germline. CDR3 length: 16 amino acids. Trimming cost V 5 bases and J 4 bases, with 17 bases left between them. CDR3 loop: CASSLGQKISTGELFF. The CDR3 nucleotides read TGTGCCAGCAGCCTTGGACAGAAAATTTCCACCGGGGAGCTGTTTTTT.

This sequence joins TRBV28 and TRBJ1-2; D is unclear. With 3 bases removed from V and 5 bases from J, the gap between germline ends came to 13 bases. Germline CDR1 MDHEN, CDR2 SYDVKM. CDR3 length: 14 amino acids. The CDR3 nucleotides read TGTGCCAGCAGTTTGTTGCCTGAGTTATATGGCTACACCTTC. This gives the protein CASSLLPELYGYTF.

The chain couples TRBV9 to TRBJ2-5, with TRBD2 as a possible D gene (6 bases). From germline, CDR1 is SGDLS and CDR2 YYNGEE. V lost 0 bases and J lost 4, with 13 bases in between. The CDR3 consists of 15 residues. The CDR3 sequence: CASSVDSGWRETQYF. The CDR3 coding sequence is TGTGCCAGCAGCGTAGATAGCGGATGGCGAGAGACCCAGTACTTC.

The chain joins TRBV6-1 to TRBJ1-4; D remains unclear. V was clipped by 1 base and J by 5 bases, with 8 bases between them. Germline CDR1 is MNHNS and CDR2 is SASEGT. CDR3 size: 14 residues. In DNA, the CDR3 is TGTGCCAGCAGTGAAGTGGCGGGGAATGAAAAACTGTTTTTT. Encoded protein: CASSEVAGNEKLFF.

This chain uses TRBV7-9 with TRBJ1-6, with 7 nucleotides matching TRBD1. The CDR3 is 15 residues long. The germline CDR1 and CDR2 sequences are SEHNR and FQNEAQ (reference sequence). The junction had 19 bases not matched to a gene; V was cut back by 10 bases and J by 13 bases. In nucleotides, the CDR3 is TGTGCCACCCAACACGAGGGGGCAATTCGATCCCCCCTCCACTTT. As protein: CATQHEGAIRSPLHF.

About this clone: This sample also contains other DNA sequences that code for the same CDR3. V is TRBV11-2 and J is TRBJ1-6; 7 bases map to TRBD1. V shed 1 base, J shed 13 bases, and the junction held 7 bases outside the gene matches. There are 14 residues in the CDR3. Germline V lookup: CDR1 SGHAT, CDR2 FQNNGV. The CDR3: CASSLGQGYSPLHF. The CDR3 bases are TGTGCCAGCAGCTTAGGACAGGGTTACTCCCCCCTCCACTTT.

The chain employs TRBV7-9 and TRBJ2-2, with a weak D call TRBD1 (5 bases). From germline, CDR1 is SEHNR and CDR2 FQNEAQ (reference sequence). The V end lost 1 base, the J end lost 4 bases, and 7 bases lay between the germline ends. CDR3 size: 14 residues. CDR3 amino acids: CASSLDRFTGELFF. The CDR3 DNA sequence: TGTGCCAGCAGCTTAGACAGGTTCACCGGGGAGCTGTTTTTT.

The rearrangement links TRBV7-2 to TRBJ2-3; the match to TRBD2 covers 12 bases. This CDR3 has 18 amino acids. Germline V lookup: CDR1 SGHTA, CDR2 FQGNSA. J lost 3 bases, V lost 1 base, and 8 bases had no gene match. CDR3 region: CASSLDGLAGFATDTQYF. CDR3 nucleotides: TGTGCCAGCAGCTTAGATGGACTAGCGGGATTCGCTACAGATACGCAGTATTTT.

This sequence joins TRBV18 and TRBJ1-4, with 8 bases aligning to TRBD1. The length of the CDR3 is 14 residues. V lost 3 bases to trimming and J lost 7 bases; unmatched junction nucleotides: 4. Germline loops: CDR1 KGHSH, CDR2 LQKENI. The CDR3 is CASSPDRGGEKLFF. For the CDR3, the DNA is TGTGCCAGCTCACCTGACAGGGGCGGTGAAAAACTGTTTTTT.

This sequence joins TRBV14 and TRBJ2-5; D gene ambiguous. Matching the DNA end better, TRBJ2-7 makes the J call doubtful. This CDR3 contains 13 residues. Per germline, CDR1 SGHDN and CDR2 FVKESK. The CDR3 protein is CASSQGHPYEQYF. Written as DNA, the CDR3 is TGTGCCAGCAGCCAAGGACATCCCTACGAGCAGTACTTC.

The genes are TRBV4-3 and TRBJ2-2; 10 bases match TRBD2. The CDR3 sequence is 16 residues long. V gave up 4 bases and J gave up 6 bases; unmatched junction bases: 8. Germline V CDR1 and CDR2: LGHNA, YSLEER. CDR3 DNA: TGCGCCAGCAGCCCCGAGCGGGGGGGCCTTTCCGGGGAGCTGTTTTTT. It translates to CASSPERGGLSGELFF.

This CDR3 reads CASSYFVTGASTDTQYF. The DNA of the CDR3 is TGTGCCAGCAGCTATTTCGTCACAGGGGCTAGCACAGATACGCAGTATTTT. The genes are TRBV5-8 and TRBJ2-3; the match to TRBD1 covers 7 bases. J lost 0 bases, V lost 3 bases, and 10 bases had no gene match. Germline V gives CDR1 SGHTS, CDR2 YDEGEE. The CDR3 contains 17 residues. The entire variable domain, with the rest obtained from reference TRBV5-8 and TRBJ2-3, is as follows: EAGVTQSPTHLIKTRGQQATLRCSPISGHTSVYWYQQALGLGLQFLLWYDEGEERNRGNFPPRFSGRQFPNYSSELNVNALELEDSALYLCASSYFVTGASTDTQYFGPGTRLTVL.

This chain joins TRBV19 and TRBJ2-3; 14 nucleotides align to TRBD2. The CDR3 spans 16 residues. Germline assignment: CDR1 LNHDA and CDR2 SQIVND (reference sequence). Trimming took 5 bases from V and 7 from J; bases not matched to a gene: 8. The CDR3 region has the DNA TGTGCCAGTAGTCCTAGACTAGCGGGAGGGTCATATACGCAGTATTTT. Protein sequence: CASSPRLAGGSYTQYF.

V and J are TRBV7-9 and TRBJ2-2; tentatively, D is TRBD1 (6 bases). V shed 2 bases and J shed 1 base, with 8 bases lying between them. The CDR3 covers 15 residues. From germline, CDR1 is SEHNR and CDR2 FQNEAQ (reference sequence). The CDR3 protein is CASSLQGLNTGELFF. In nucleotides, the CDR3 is TGTGCCAGCAGCTTACAGGGGTTGAACACCGGGGAGCTGTTTTTT.

The chain's CDR3 is CASSPQGWGADTQYF. The CDR3 DNA is TGCGCCAGCAGCCCACAGGGGTGGGGCGCAGATACGCAGTATTTT. The chain combines TRBV4-1 with TRBJ2-3; TRBD1 matches at 7 bases. Germline CDR1 is MGHRA and CDR2 is YSYEKL. This CDR3 contains 15 residues. V trimming: 4 bases; J trimming: 4 bases; junction bases outside the gene matches: 8.

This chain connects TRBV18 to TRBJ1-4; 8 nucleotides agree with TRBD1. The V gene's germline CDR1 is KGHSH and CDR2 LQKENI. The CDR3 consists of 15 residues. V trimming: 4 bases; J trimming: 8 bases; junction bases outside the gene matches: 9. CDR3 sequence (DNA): TGTGCCAGCTCACTACAACAGGGGGATCACGAAAAACTGTTTTTT. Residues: CASSLQQGDHEKLFF.

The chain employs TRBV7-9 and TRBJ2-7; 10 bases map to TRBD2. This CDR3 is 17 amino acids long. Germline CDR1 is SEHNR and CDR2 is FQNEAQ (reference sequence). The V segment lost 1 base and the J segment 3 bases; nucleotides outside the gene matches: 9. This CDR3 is CASSLGGGLATNYEQYF. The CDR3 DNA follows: TGTGCCAGCAGCTTAGGAGGGGGACTAGCGACCAACTACGAGCAGTACTTC.

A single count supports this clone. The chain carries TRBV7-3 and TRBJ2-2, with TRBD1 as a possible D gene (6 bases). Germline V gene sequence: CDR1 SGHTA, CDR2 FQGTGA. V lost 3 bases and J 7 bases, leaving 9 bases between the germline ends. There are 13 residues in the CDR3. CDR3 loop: CASSLAGDGELFF. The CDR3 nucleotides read TGTGCCAGCAGCTTGGCAGGGGACGGGGAGCTGTTTTTT. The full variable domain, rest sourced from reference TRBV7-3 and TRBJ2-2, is GAGVSQTPSNKVTEKGKYVELRCDPISGHTALYWYRQSLGQGPEFLIYFQGTGAADDSGLPNDRFFAVRPEGSVSTLKIQRTERGDSAVYLCASSLAGDGELFFGEGSRLTVL.

The CDR3 DNA is TGTGCCAGTAGCGCCGAGAGAGGACTAGCGCACGAGCAGTACTTC. It is translated as CASSAERGLAHEQYF. The chain recombines TRBV19 with TRBJ2-7; 9 bases line up with TRBD2. Trimming removed 6 bases from V and 5 bases from J; junction bases left unmatched: 11. CDR3 length: 15 amino acids. Germline V gives CDR1 LNHDA, CDR2 SQIVND (reference sequence).

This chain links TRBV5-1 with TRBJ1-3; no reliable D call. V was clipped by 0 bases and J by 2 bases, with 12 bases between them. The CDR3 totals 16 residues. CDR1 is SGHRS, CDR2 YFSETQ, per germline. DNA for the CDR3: TGCGCCAGCAGCTTGGAGCCGGTGATAACTGGAAACACCATATATTTT. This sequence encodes CASSLEPVITGNTIYF.